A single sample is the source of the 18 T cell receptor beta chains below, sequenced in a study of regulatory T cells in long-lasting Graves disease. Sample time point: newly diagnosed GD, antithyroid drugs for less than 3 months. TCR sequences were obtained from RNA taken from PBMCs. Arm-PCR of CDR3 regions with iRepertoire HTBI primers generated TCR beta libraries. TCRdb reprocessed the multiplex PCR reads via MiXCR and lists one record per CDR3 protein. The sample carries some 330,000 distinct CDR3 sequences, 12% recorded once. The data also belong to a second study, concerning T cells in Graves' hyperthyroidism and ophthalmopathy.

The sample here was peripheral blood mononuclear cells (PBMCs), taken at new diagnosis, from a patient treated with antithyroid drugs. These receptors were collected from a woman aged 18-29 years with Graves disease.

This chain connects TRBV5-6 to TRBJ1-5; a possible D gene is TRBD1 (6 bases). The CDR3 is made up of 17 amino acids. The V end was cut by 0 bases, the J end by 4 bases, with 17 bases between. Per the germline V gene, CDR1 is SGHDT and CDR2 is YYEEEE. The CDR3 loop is CASSLGQTGTLNQPQHF. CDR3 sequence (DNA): TGTGCCAGCAGCTTGGGCCAAACAGGGACGCTAAATCAGCCCCAGCATTTT.

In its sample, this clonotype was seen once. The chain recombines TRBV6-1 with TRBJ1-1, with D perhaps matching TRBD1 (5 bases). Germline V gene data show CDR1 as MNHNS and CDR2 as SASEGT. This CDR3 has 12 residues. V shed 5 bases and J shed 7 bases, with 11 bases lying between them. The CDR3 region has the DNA TGTGCCAGCAGTCATAGGGACGGTGAAGCTTTCTTT. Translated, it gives CASSHRDGEAFF.

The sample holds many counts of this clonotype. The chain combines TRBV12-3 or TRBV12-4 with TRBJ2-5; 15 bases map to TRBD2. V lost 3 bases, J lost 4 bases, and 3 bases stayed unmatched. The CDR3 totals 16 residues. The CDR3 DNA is TGTGCCAGCAGTTTGGGACTAGCGGGGGGTCTAGAGACCCAGTACTTC. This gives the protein CASSLGLAGGLETQYF.

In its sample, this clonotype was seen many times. CDR3 residues: CASSLYSDRAEAFF. In nucleotides, the CDR3 is TGTGCCAGCAGCCTCTACTCCGACCGCGCTGAAGCTTTCTTT. The chain has TRBV27 and TRBJ1-1; no firm D call. V gave up 6 bases and J gave up 6 bases, with 17 bases separating them. Germline assignment: CDR1 MNHEY and CDR2 SMNVEV (reference sequence). The CDR3 loop spans 14 amino acids.

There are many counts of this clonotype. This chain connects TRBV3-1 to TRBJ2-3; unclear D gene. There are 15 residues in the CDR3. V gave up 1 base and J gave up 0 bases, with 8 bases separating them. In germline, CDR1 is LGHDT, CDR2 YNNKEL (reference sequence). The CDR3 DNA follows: TGTGCCAGCAGCCAAGCCGGCGAAAGCACAGATACGCAGTATTTT. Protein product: CASSQAGESTDTQYF.

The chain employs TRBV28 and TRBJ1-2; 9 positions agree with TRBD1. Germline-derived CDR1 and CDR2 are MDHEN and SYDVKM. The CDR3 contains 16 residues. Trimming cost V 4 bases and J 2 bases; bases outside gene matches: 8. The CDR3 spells CASSSNMGQGNYGYTF. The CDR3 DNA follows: TGTGCCAGCAGTTCTAACATGGGACAGGGAAACTATGGCTACACCTTC.

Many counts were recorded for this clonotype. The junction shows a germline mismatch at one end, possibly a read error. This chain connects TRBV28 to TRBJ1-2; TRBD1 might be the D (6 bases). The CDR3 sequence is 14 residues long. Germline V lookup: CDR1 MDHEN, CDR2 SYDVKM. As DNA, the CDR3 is TGTGCCAGCAGGTTATCCCTAGGGGGCTATGGCTACACCTTC. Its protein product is CASRLSLGGYGYTF.

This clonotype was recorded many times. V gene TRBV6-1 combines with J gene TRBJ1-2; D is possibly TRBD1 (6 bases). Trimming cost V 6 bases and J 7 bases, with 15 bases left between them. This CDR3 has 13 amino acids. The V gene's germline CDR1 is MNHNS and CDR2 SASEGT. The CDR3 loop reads CASSHGQSAGYTF. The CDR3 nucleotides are TGTGCCAGCAGCCACGGACAGTCGGCTGGCTACACCTTC.

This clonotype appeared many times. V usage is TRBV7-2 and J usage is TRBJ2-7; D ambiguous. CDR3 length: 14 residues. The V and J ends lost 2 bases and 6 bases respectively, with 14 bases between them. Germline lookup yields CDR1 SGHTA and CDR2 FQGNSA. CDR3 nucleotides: TGTGCCAGCAGCTTAATGTGGGAACCTCTCGAGCAGTACTTC. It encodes CASSLMWEPLEQYF.

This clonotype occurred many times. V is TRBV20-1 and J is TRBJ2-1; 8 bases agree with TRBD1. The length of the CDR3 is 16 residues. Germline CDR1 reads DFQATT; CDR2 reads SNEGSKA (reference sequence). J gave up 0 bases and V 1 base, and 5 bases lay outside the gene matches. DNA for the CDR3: TGCAGTGCTAGAGCCAAACAGGGGGGCTCCTACAATGAGCAGTTCTTC. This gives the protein CSARAKQGGSYNEQFF.

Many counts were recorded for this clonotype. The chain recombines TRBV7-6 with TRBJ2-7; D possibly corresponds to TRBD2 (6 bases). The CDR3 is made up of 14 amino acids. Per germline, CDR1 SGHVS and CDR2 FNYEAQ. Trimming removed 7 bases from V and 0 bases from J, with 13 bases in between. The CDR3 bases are TGTGCCAGCACCGAAGGGACTGGCTCCTACGAGCAGTACTTC. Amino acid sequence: CASTEGTGSYEQYF.

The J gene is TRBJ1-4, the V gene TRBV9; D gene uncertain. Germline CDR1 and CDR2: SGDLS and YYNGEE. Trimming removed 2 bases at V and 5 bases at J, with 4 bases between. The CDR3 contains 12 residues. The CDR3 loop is CASSVGNEKLFF. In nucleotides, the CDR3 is TGTGCCAGCAGCGTGGGGAATGAAAAACTGTTTTTT.

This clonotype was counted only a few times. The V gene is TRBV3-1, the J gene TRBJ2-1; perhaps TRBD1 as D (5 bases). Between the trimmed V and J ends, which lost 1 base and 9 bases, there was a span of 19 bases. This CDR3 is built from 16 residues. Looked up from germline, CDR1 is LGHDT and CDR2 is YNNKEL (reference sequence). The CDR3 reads CASSQAYQGVRGEQFF. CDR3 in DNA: TGTGCCAGCAGCCAAGCTTATCAAGGGGTTAGAGGTGAGCAGTTCTTC.

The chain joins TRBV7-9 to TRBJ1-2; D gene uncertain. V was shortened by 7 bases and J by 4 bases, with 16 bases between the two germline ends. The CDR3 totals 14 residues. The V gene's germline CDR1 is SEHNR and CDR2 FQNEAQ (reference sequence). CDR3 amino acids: CASTPLLGGYGYTF. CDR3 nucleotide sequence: TGTGCCAGCACCCCATTATTAGGCGGCTATGGCTACACCTTC.

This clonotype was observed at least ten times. For the CDR3, the DNA is TGTGCCAGCAGCTTGGGAGTGGGGACTGAAGCTTTCTTT. It encodes CASSLGVGTEAFF. The chain combines TRBV7-2 with TRBJ1-1; D remains ambiguous. The CDR3 has 13 residues. CDR1 and CDR2 from the germline V gene are SGHTA and FQGNSA. Trimming pared 3 bases from V and 5 bases from J, leaving 10 bases between.

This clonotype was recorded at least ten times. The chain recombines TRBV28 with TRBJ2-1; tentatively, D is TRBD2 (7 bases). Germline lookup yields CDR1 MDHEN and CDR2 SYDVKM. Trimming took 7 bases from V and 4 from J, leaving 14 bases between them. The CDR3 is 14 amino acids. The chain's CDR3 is CASKGGGEYNEQFF. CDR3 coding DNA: TGTGCCAGCAAGGGAGGGGGGGAATACAATGAGCAGTTCTTC.

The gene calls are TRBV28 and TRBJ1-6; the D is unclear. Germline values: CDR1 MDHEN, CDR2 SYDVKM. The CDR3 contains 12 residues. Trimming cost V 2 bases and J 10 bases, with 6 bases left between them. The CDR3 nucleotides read TGTGCCAGCAGTTTAATGAGGTCACCCCTCCACTTT. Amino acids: CASSLMRSPLHF. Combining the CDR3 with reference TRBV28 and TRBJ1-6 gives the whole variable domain DVKVTQSSRYLVKRTGEKVFLECVQDMDHENMFWYRQDPGLGLRLIYFSYDVKMKEKGDIPEGYSVSREKKERFSLILESASTNQTSMYLCASSLMRSPLHFGNGTRLTVT.

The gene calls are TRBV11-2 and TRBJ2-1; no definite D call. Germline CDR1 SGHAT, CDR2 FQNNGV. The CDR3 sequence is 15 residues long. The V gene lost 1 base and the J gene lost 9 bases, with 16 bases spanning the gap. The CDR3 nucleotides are TGTGCCAGCAGCTTAGTGATTGGCCAGGTTTTTGAGCAGTTCTTC. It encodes CASSLVIGQVFEQFF.